Sequencing of this TCR beta chain was carried out in a study of identical twins. TCRdb ran MiXCR on the 5' RACE reads and lists one entry per CDR3 protein. The top ten clones hold 40% to 45% of a sample with some 190,000 distinct CDR3 sequences, 15% to 20% of them seen once. V lost 4 bases, J lost 0 bases, and 14 bases lay in between. The CDR3 covers 16 residues. Per the germline V gene, CDR1 is SGHRS and CDR2 is YFSETQ. The sample also formed part of further work on T cells expressing NK-cell markers. Per that study: More than 5 donors showed dominant NKG2C+ clonotypes comprising about 1.0-7.0% of their CD8+ T cells. One observes that, in several donors, these clonotypes were also the leading ones within the CD3+CD56-NKG2C+ fraction.

The chain uses TRBV5-1 and TRBJ2-1; tentative D call: TRBD2 (5 bases). Sequenced input: CD8+ T cells sorted from blood. This receptor was taken from a woman aged 18-30 years in good health. The CDR3 nucleotides read TGCGCCAGCAGCCGCAATAGCGCGAGCTCCTACAATGAGCAGTTCTTC. This gives the protein CASSRNSASSYNEQFF.